The subject of this entry is one T cell receptor beta chain. The record originates from a study of blood T cell repertoires in COVID-19. This CDR3 spans 15 amino acids. Trimming took 5 bases from V and 7 from J; bases not matched to a gene: 9. Per the germline V gene, CDR1 is SGHRS and CDR2 is YFSETQ. Original handling: Reference gene primer amplification in the assay estimated nucleated cell counts. Repertoires were generated with immunoSEQ multiplex PCR, while TCRdb's copy carries only in-frame clones and drops some. V and J calls plus clone size are reproduced from that table; the DNA served to infer D and trimming. The sample shows around 280,000 clones, 75% to 90% of them seen only once.

This clonotype was sampled from a woman aged 25-40 years who had recovered from COVID-19. The rearrangement uses TRBV5-1 and TRBJ1-6, with 7 bases matching TRBD1. Material: peripheral blood. This CDR3 reads CASRQRQGGNSPLHF. The CDR3 DNA reads TGCGCCAGCAGACAGCGACAGGGAGGAAATTCACCCCTCCACTTT. Full variable domain (missing parts from reference TRBV5-1 and TRBJ1-6): KAGVTQTPRYLIKTRGQQVTLSCSPISGHRSVSWYQQTPGQGLQFLFEYFSETQRNKGNFPGRFSGRQFSNSRSEMNVSTLELGDSALYLCASRQRQGGNSPLHFGNGTRLTVT.